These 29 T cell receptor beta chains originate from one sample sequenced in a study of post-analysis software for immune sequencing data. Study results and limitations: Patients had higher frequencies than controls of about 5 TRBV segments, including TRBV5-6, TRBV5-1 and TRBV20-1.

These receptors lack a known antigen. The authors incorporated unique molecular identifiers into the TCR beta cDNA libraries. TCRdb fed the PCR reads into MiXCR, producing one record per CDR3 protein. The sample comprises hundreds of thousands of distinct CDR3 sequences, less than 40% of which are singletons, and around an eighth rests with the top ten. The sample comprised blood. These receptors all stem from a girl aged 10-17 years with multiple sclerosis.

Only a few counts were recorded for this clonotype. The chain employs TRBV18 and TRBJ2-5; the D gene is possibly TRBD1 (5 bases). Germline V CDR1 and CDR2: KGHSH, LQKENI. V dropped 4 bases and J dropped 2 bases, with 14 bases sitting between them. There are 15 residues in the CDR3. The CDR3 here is CASSLFGQGQETQYF. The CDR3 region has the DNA TGTGCCAGCTCACTCTTCGGGCAGGGACAAGAGACCCAGTACTTC.

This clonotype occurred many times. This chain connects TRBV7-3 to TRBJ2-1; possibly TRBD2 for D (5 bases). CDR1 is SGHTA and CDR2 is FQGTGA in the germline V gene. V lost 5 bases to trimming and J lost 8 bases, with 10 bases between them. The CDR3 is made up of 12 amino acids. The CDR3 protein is CASSHVGDEQFF. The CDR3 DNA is TGTGCCAGCAGCCACGTGGGAGATGAGCAGTTCTTC.

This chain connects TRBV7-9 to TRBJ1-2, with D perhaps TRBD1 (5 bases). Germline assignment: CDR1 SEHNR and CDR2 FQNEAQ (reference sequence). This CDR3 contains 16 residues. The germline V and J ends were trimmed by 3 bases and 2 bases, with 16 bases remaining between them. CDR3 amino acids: CASSLHRDGLNYGYTF. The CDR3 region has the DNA TGTGCCAGCAGCTTGCACCGGGACGGTTTAAACTATGGCTACACCTTC.

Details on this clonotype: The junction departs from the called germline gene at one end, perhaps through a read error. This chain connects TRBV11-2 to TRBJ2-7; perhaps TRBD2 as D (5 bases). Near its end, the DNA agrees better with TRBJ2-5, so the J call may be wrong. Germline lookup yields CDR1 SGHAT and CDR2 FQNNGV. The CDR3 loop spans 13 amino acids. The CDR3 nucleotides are TGTGCCGGCAGCTTAGATGGAGGAGAGACCCAGTACTTC. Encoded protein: CAGSLDGGETQYF.

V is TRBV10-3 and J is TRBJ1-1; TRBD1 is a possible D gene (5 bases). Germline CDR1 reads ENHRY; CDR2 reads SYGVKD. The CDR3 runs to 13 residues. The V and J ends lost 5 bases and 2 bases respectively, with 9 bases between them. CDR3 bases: TGTGCCATCAGTCAAAGGGGTAACACTGAAGCTTTCTTT. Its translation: CAISQRGNTEAFF.

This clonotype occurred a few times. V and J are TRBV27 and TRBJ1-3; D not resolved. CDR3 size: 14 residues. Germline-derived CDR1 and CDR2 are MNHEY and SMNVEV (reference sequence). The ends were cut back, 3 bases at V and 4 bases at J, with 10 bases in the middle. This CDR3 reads CASSFGGQGNTIYF. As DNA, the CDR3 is TGTGCCAGCAGTTTCGGAGGGCAGGGAAACACCATATATTTT.

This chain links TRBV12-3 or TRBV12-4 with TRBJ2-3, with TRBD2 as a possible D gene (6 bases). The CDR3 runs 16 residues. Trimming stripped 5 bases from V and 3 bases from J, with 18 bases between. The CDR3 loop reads CASSTPPGEITDTQYF. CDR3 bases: TGTGCCAGCAGTACCCCACCGGGGGAAATAACAGATACGCAGTATTTT.

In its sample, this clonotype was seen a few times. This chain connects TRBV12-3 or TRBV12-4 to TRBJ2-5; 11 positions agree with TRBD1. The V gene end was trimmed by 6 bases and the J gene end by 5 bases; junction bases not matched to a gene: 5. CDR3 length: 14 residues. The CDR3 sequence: CASRSGTGGETQYF. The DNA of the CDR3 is TGTGCCAGCAGGTCCGGGACAGGGGGGGAGACCCAGTACTTC.

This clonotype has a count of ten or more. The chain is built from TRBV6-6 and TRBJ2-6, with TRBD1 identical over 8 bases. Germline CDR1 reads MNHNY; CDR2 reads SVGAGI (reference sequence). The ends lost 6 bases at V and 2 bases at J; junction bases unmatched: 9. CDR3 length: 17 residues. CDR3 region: CASRSETGDAGANVLTF. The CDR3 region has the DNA TGTGCCAGCAGGAGCGAGACAGGGGATGCTGGGGCCAACGTCCTGACTTTC.

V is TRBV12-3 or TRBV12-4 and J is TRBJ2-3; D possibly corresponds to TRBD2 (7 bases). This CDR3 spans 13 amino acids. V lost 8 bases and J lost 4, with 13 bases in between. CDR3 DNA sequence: TGTGCCAGCTTCCTAGGGGGGGCAGATACGCAGTATTTT. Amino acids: CASFLGGADTQYF.

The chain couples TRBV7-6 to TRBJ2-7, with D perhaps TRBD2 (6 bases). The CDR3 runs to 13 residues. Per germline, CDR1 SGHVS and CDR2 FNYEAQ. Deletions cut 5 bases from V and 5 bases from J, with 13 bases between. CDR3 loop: CASSMLAGNEQYF. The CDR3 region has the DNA TGTGCCAGCAGCATGCTCGCGGGGAACGAGCAGTACTTC.

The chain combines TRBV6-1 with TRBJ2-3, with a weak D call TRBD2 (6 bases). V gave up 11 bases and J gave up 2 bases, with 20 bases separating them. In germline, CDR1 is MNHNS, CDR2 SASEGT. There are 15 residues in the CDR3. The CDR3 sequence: CAAGTGVLFTDTQYF. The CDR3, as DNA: TGTGCCGCAGGGACGGGGGTCCTCTTCACAGATACGCAGTATTTT.

The CDR3: CASSEQGLGFGDTQYF. Written as DNA, the CDR3 is TGTGCCAGCAGTGAACAAGGACTAGGGTTTGGAGATACGCAGTATTTT. J is TRBJ2-3 and V is TRBV2; 7 bases align to TRBD2. V was pared by 2 bases and J by 5 bases, with 10 bases of the junction left unmatched. The CDR3 is 16 amino acids. Germline assignment: CDR1 SNHLY and CDR2 FYNNEI. The full variable domain, rest sourced from reference TRBV2 and TRBJ2-3, is EPEVTQTPSHQVTQMGQEVILRCVPISNHLYFYWYRQILGQKVEFLVSFYNNEISEKSEIFDDQFSVERPDGSNFTLKIRSTKLEDSAMYFCASSEQGLGFGDTQYFGPGTRLTVL.

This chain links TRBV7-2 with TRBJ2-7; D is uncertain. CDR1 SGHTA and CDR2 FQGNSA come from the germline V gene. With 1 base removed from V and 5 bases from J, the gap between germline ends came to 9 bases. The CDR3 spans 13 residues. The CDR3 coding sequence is TGTGCCAGCAGCTTAGTGGGCGCCCACGAGCAGTACTTC. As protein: CASSLVGAHEQYF.

CDR3 loop: CASSPLPGQGEEKLFF. The CDR3 region has the DNA TGTGCCAGCAGTCCCCTACCGGGGCAGGGGGAGGAAAAACTGTTTTTT. The chain couples TRBV12-3 or TRBV12-4 to TRBJ1-4; 7 nucleotides match TRBD1. With 5 bases clipped from V and 8 bases from J, the junction kept 14 bases outside the gene matches. The CDR3 sequence is 16 residues long.

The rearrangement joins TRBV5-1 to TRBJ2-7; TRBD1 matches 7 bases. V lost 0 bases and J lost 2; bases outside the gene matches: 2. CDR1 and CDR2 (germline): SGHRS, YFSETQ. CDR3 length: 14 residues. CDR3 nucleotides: TGCGCCAGCAGCTTGGGGGACAGAGCCTACGAGCAGTACTTC. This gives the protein CASSLGDRAYEQYF.

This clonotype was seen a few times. The CDR3 DNA is TGTGCCAGCAGCTTAGTGGGTAGCTCCTACGAGCAGTACTTC. It codes for CASSLVGSSYEQYF. The V gene is TRBV7-2, the J gene TRBJ2-7; no definite D call. Trimming stripped 1 base from V and 0 bases from J, with 7 bases between. Germline CDR1 reads SGHTA; CDR2 reads FQGNSA. This CDR3 spans 14 amino acids.

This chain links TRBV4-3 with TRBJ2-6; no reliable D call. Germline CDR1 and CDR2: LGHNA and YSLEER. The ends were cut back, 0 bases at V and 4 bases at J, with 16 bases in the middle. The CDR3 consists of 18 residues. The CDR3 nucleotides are TGCGCCAGCAGCCAAGAAAGTAGGCATATGTTGGGGGCCAACGTCCTGACTTTC. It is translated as CASSQESRHMLGANVLTF.

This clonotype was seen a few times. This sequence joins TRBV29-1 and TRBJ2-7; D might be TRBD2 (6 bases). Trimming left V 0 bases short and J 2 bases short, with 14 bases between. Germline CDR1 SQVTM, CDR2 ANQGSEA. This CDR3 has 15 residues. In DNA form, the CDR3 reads TGCAGCGTTGAAGATCCTGGGCGGGAAACCTACGAGCAGTACTTC. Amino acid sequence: CSVEDPGRETYEQYF.

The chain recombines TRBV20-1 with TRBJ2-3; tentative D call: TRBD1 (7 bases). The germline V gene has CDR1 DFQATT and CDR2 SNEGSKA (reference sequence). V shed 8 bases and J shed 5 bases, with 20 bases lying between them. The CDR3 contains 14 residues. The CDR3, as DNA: TGCAGTACCCCTCGGGGGACAGAGGGAGATACGCAGTATTTT. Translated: CSTPRGTEGDTQYF.

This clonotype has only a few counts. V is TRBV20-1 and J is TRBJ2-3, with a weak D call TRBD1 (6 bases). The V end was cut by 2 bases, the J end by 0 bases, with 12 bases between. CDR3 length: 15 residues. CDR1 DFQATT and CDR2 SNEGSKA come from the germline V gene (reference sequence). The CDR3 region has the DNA TGCAGTGCTAGATCCGACAGGTCTAGCACAGATACGCAGTATTTT. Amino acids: CSARSDRSSTDTQYF.

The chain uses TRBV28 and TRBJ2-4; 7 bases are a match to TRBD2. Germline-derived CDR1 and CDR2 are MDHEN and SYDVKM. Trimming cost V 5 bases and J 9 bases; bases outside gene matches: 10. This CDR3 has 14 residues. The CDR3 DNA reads TGTGCCAGCAGTAGCGGCGGGGGTTTCGGCATTCAGTACTTC. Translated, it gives CASSSGGGFGIQYF. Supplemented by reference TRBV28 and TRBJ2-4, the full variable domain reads DVKVTQSSRYLVKRTGEKVFLECVQDMDHENMFWYRQDPGLGLRLIYFSYDVKMKEKGDIPEGYSVSREKKERFSLILESASTNQTSMYLCASSSGGGFGIQYFGAGTRLSVL.

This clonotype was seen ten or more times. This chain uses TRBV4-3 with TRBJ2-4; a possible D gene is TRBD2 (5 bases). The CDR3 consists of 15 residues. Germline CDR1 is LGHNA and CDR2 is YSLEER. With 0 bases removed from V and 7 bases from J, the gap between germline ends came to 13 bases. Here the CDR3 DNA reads TGCGCCAGCAGCCAAGATGGGTCCACGGGGAACATTCAGTACTTC. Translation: CASSQDGSTGNIQYF.

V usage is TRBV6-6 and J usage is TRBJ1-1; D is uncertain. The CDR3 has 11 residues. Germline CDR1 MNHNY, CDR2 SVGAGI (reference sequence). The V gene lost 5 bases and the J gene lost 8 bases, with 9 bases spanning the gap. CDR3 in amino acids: CASSAHAEAFF. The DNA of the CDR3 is TGTGCCAGCAGTGCGCATGCCGAAGCTTTCTTT.

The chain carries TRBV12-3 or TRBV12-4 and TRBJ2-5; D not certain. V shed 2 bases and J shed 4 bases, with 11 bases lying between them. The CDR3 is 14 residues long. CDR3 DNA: TGTGCCAGCAGTTTAAGCCCCCCAAGAGAGACCCAGTACTTC. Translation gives CASSLSPPRETQYF.

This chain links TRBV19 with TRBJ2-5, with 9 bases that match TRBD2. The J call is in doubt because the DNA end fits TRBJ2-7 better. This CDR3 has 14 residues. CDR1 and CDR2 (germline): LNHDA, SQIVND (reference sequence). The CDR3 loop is CASSIIAGAYEQYF. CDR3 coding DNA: TGTGCCAGTAGTATAATAGCGGGGGCTTACGAGCAGTACTTC.

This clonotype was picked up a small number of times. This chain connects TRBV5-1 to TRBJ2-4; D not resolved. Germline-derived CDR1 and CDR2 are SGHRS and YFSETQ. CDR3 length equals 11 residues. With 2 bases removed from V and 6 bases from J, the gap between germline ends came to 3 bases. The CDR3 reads CASSFRNIQYF. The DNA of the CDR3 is TGCGCCAGCAGCTTCCGAAACATTCAGTACTTC.

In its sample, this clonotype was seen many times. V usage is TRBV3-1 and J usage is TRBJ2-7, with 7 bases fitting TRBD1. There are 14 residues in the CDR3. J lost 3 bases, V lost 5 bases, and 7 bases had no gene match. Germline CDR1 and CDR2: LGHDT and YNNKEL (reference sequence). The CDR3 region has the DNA TGTGCCAGCAGCTCCGACAGGGCCGGCTACGAGCAGTACTTC. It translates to CASSSDRAGYEQYF.

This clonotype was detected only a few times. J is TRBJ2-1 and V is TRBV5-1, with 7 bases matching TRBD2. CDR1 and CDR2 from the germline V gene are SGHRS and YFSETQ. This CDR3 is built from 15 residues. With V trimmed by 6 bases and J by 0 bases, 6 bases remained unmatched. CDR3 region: CASTRETASYNEQFF. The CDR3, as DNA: TGCGCCAGCACGCGGGAGACAGCCTCCTACAATGAGCAGTTCTTC.